These 12 T cell receptor beta chains came from one sample sequenced in a study of CD8 T cells in ankylosing spondylitis. TCRdb itself ran the 5' RACE reads through MiXCR, one entry per CDR3 protein. Of 200,000 to 300,000 distinct CDR3 sequences detected, approximately 10% appear once; the ten largest clones hold 2% to 3%. Specimen: blood, either unsorted or a sorted T cell fraction (not recorded which). Receptors were obtained from a male donor with ankylosing spondylitis or in good health (not recorded which).

The CDR3 spells CASSPELAADTQYF. Here the CDR3 DNA reads TGTGCCAGCAGCCCGGAACTAGCTGCAGATACGCAGTATTTT. The chain combines TRBV7-2 with TRBJ2-3; D is perhaps TRBD2 (6 bases). Trimming took off 5 bases at V and 4 bases at J, with 13 bases between the two ends. The CDR3 length is 14 residues. CDR1 and CDR2 (germline): SGHTA, FQGNSA.

This clonotype has a handful of counts. The V call is TRBV11-3, the J call TRBJ2-1; the match to TRBD1 covers 9 bases. Per germline, CDR1 SGHNT and CDR2 YENEEA. The V and J ends lost 3 bases and 0 bases, in that order; junction bases with no gene match: 3. The CDR3 is made up of 16 amino acids. CDR3 DNA sequence: TGTGCCAGCAGCTTCGACAGGGGGAGCTCCTACAATGAGCAGTTCTTC. Protein sequence: CASSFDRGSSYNEQFF.

This clonotype was seen many times. The chain uses TRBV7-2 and TRBJ1-2; D is possibly TRBD1 (5 bases). CDR3 length: 16 amino acids. Trimming shortened V by 1 base and J by 4 bases, and 16 bases separated the two germline ends. Germline CDR1 and CDR2: SGHTA and FQGNSA. The CDR3 nucleotides read TGTGCCAGCAGCTTAGACGGGGGAGGGAGTTCCTATGGCTACACCTTC. This codes for CASSLDGGGSSYGYTF.

This clonotype was counted a few times. This sequence joins TRBV3-1 and TRBJ1-1, with D possibly matching TRBD1 (6 bases). V gave up 3 bases and J gave up 11 bases, with 10 bases separating them. The germline CDR1 and CDR2 sequences are LGHDT and YNNKEL (reference sequence). The CDR3 runs 11 residues. The CDR3 DNA reads as TGTGCCAGCAGCCAGACAGGTGTCGCTTTCTTT. It translates to CASSQTGVAFF.

At least ten counts were recorded for this clonotype. The chain's CDR3 is CASSFGLREGRPDTQYF. The DNA of the CDR3 is TGTGCCAGCAGTTTTGGACTCAGAGAGGGCCGCCCAGATACGCAGTATTTT. The genes are TRBV12-3 or TRBV12-4 and TRBJ2-3; possibly TRBD2 for D (5 bases). The CDR3 spans 17 residues. With 3 bases removed from V and 4 bases from J, the gap between germline ends came to 20 bases.

This clonotype was detected ten times or more. The V gene is TRBV5-5, the J gene TRBJ2-3; 9 nucleotides agree with TRBD1. The CDR3 totals 14 residues. Germline V gives CDR1 SGHKS, CDR2 YYEKEE (reference sequence). V was clipped by 6 bases and J by 5 bases; unmatched bases: 7. The CDR3 loop reads CASTWGTGKDTQYF. In DNA, the CDR3 is TGTGCCAGCACCTGGGGGACAGGGAAAGATACGCAGTATTTT.

The chain recombines TRBV30 with TRBJ2-1, with 10 bases fitting TRBD2. Germline lookup yields CDR1 GTSNPN and CDR2 SVGIG (reference sequence). The CDR3 spans 14 residues. V dropped 2 bases and J dropped 4; count of bases not matched to a gene: 2. This CDR3 is CAWSRTSGYNEQFF. CDR3 DNA sequence: TGTGCCTGGAGTCGGACTAGCGGATACAATGAGCAGTTCTTC.

This clonotype came up many times. V and J are TRBV11-1 and TRBJ2-5, with D uncertain. The V end was cut by 0 bases, the J end by 5 bases, with 16 bases between. Germline-derived CDR1 and CDR2 are SGHAT and FQDESV (reference sequence). This CDR3 is 16 amino acids long. The CDR3: CASSLAWDGVTETQYF. DNA for the CDR3: TGTGCCAGCAGCTTAGCTTGGGATGGAGTAACGGAGACCCAGTACTTC.

This chain links TRBV12-3 or TRBV12-4 with TRBJ2-4; D is perhaps TRBD1 (6 bases). There are 13 residues in the CDR3. Trimming took off 5 bases at V and 4 bases at J, with 9 bases between the two ends. CDR3 in DNA: TGTGCCAGCAGTCAGGACAGAAAAAACATTCAGTACTTC. Encoded protein: CASSQDRKNIQYF.

This chain connects TRBV29-1 to TRBJ1-5; maybe TRBD1 (6 bases). Trimming pared 5 bases from V and 7 bases from J, leaving 12 bases between. CDR3 length: 12 amino acids. Germline V CDR1 and CDR2: SQVTM, ANQGSEA. DNA of the CDR3: TGCAGCGTTTTGCTCAGGGGACAGCCCCAGCATTTT. This translates into CSVLLRGQPQHF.

The chain has TRBV12-3 or TRBV12-4 and TRBJ2-3, with D perhaps given as TRBD1 or TRBD2 (5 bases each). The length of the CDR3 is 14 residues. V lost 3 bases and J lost 4, with 11 bases in between. The CDR3 DNA follows: TGTGCCAGCAGTTTGGAGTTGGGGGCAGATACGCAGTATTTT. This sequence encodes CASSLELGADTQYF.

There are a few counts of this clonotype. This chain links TRBV20-1 with TRBJ2-7; D gene ambiguous. CDR3 size: 13 residues. Germline CDR1 and CDR2: DFQATT and SNEGSKA (reference sequence). V lost 4 bases and J lost 1, with 11 bases in between. CDR3 region: CSAIMTESYEQYF. Here the CDR3 DNA reads TGCAGTGCTATCATGACTGAATCCTACGAGCAGTACTTC.